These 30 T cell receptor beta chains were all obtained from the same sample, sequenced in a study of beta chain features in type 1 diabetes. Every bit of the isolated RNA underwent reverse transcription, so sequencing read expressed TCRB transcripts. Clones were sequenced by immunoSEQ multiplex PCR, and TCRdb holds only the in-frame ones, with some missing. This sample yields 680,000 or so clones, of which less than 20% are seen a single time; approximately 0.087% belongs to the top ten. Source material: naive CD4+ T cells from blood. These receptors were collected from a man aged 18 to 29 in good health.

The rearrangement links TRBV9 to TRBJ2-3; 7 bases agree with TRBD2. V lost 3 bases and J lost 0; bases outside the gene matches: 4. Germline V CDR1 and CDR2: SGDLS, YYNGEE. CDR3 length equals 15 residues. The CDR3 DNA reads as TGTGCCAGCAGCGCTTCTAGCGGTAGCACAGATACGCAGTATTTT. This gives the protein CASSASSGSTDTQYF.

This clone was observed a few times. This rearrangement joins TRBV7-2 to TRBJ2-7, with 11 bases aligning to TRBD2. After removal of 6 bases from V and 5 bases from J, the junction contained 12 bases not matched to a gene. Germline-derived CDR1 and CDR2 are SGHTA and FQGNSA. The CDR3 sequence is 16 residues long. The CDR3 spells CASRLSGASGRNEQYF. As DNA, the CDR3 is TGTGCCAGCAGACTAAGCGGGGCTAGCGGGAGGAACGAGCAGTACTTC.

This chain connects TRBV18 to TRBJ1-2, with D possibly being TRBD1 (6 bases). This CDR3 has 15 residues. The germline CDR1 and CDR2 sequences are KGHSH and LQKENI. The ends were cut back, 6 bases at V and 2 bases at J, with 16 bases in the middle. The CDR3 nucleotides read TGTGCCAGCTCCCCTATCCACAGGGTCAACTATGGCTACACCTTC. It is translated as CASSPIHRVNYGYTF.

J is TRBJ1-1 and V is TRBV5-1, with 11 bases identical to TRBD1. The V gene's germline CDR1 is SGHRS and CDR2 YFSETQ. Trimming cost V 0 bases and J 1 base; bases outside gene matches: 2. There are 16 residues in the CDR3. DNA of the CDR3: TGCGCCAGCAGCTTGGTAGGACAGGGGGCGAACACTGAAGCTTTCTTT. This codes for CASSLVGQGANTEAFF. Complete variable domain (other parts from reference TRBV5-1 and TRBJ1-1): KAGVTQTPRYLIKTRGQQVTLSCSPISGHRSVSWYQQTPGQGLQFLFEYFSETQRNKGNFPGRFSGRQFSNSRSEMNVSTLELGDSALYLCASSLVGQGANTEAFFGQGTRLTVV.

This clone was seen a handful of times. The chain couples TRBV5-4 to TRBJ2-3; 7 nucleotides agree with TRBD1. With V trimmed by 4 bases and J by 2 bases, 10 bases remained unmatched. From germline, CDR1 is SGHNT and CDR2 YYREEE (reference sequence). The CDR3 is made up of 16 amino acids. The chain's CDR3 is CASSPPGQRYTDTQYF. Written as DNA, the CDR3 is TGTGCCAGCAGCCCCCCGGGACAGAGATACACAGATACGCAGTATTTT.

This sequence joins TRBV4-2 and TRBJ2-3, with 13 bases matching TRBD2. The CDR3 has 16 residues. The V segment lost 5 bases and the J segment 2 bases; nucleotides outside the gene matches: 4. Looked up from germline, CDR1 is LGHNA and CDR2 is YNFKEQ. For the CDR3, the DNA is TGTGCCAGCAGCTACACTAGCGGGAGGGACACAGATACGCAGTATTTT. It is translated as CASSYTSGRDTDTQYF.

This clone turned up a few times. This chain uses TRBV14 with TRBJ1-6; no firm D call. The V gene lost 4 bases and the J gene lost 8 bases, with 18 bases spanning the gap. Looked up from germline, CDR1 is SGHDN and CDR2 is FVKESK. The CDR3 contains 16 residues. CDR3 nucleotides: TGTGCCAGCAGCCTCACACCGGGAACGACCTATTCACCCCTCCACTTT. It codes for CASSLTPGTTYSPLHF.

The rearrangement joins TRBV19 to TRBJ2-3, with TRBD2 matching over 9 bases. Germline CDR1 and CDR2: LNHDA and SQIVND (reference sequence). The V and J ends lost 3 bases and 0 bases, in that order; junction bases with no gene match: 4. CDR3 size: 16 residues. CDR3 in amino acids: CASSMGLAGSTDTQYF. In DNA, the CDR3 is TGTGCCAGTAGTATGGGTCTAGCGGGAAGCACAGATACGCAGTATTTT.

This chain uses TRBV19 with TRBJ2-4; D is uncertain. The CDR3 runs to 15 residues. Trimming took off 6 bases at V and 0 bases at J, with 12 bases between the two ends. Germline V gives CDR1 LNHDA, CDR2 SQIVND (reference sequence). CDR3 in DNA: TGTGCCAGTAGGGCCGGGCCCCTAGCCAAAAACATTCAGTACTTC. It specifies CASRAGPLAKNIQYF.

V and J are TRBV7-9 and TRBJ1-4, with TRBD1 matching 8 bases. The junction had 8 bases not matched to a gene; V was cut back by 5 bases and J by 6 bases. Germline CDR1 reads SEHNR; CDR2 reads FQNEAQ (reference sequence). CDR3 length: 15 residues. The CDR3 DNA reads TGTGCCAGCAGCGCCCGGACAGGGTATGATGAAAAACTGTTTTTT. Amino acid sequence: CASSARTGYDEKLFF.

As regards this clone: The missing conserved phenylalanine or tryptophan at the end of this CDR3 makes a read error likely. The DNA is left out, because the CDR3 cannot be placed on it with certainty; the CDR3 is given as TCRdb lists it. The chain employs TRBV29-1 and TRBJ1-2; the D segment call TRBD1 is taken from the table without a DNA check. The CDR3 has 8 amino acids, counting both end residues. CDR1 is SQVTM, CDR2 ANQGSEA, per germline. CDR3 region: CSVNRGEL.

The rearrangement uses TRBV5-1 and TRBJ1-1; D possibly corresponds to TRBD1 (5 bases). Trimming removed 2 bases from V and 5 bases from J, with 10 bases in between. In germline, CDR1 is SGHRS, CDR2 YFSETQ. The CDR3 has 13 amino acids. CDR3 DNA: TGCGCCAGCAGCTTCGTATGGGGGACTGAAGCTTTCTTT. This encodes CASSFVWGTEAFF.

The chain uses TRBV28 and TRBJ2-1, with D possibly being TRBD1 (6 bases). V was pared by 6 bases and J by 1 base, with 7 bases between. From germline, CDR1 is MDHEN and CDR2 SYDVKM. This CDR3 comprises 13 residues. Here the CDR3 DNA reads TGTGCCAGCAGAGGGGGTTCCTACAATGAGCAGTTCTTC. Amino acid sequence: CASRGGSYNEQFF. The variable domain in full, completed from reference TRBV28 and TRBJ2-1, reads DVKVTQSSRYLVKRTGEKVFLECVQDMDHENMFWYRQDPGLGLRLIYFSYDVKMKEKGDIPEGYSVSREKKERFSLILESASTNQTSMYLCASRGGSYNEQFFGPGTRLTVL.

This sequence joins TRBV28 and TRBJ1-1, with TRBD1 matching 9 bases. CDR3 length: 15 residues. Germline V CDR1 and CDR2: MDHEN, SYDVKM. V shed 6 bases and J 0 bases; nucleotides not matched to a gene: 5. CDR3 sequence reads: CASRSGTGLNTEAFF. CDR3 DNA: TGTGCCAGCAGATCCGGGACAGGGCTGAACACTGAAGCTTTCTTT.

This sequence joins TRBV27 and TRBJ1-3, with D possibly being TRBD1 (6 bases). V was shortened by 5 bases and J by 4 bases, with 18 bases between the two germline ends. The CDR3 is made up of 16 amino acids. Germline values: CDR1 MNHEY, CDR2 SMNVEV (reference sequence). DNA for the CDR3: TGTGCCAGCAGTCCGCTCAGGCGGGGGCCAGGAAACACCATATATTTT. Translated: CASSPLRRGPGNTIYF.

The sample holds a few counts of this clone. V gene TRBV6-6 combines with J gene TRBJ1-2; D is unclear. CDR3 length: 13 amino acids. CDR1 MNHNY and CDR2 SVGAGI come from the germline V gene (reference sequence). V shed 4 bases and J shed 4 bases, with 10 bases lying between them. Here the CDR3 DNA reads TGTGCCAGCAGTTTAGACGGTATCTATGGCTACACCTTC. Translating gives CASSLDGIYGYTF.

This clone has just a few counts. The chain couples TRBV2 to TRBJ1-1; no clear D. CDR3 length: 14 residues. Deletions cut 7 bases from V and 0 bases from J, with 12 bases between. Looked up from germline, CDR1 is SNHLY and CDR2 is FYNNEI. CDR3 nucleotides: TGTGCCAGCATATACAGCCTGATGAACACTGAAGCTTTCTTT. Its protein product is CASIYSLMNTEAFF.

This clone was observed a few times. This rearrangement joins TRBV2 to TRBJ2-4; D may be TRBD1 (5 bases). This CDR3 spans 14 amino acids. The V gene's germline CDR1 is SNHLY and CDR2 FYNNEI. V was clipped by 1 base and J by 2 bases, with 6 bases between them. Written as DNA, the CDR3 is TGTGCCAGCAGTGAAGACAGGTCCAAAAACATTCAGTACTTC. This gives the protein CASSEDRSKNIQYF. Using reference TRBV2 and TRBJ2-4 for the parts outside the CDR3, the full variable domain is EPEVTQTPSHQVTQMGQEVILRCVPISNHLYFYWYRQILGQKVEFLVSFYNNEISEKSEIFDDQFSVERPDGSNFTLKIRSTKLEDSAMYFCASSEDRSKNIQYFGAGTRLSVL.

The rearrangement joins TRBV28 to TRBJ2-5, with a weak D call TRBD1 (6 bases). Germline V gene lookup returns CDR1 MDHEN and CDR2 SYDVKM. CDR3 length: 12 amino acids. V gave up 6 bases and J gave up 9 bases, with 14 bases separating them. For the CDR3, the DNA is TGTGCCAGCAGACCCACAGGGTTGGCCCAGTACTTC. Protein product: CASRPTGLAQYF.

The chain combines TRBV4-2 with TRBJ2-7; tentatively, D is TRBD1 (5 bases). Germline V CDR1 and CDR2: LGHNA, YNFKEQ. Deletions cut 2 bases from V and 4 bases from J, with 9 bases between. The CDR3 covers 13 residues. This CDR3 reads CASSQPGWYEQYF. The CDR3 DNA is TGTGCCAGCAGCCAACCAGGGTGGTACGAGCAGTACTTC.

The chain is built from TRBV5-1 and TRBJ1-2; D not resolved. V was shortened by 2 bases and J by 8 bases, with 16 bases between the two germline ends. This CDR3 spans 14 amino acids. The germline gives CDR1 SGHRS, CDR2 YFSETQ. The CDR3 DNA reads TGCGCCAGCAGCTTAGAACTTGGTTGGGGAGGCTACACCTTC. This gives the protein CASSLELGWGGYTF.

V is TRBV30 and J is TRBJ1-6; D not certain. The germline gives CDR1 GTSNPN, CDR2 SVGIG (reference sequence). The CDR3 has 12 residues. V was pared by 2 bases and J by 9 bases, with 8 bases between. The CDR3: CAWSPGLSPLHF. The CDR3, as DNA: TGTGCCTGGAGTCCCGGTCTTTCACCCCTCCACTTT. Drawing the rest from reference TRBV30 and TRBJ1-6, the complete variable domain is SQTIHQWPATLVQPVGSPLSLECTVEGTSNPNLYWYRQAAGRGLQLLFYSVGIGQISSEVPQNLSASRPQDRQFILSSKKLLLSDSGFYLCAWSPGLSPLHFGNGTRLTVT.

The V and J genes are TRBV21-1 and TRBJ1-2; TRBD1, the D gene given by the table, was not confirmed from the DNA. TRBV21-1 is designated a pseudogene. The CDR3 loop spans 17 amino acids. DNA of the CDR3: TGTGCCAGCAGCAAACGGCAGACGAGGACAGGGCCGTATGGCTACACCTTC. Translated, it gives CASSKRQTRTGPYGYTF.

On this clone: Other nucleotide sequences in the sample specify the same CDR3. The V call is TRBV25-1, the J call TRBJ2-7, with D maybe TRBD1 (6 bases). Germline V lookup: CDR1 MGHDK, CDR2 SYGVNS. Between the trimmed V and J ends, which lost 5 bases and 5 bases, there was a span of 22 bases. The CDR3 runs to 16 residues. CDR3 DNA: TGTGCCAGCAGTCCACATGGGAGAGGGGGTTTGGACGAGCAGTACTTC. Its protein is CASSPHGRGGLDEQYF.

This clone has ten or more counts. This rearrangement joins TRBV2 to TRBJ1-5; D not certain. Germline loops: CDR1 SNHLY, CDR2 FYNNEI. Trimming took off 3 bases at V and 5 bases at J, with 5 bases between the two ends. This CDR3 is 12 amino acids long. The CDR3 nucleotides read TGTGCCAGCAGTGACGGGTATCAGCCCCAGCATTTT. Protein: CASSDGYQPQHF.

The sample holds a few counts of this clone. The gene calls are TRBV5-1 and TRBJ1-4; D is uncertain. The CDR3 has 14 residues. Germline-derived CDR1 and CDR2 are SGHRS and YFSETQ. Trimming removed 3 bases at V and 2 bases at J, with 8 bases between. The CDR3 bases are TGCGCCAGCAGCTCCGGACGGACTAATGAAAAACTGTTTTTT. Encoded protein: CASSSGRTNEKLFF.

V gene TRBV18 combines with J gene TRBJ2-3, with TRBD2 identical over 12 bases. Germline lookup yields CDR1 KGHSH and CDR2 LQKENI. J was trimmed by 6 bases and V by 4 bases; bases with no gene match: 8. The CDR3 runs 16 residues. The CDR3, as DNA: TGTGCCAGCTCACGCCCGGGACTAGCGGGTGCGGATACGCAGTATTTT. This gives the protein CASSRPGLAGADTQYF.

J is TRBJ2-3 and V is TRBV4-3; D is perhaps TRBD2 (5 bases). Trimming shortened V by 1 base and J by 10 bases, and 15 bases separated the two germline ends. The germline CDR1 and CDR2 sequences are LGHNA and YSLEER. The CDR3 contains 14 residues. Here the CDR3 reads CASSQAASGYAQYF. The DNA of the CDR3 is TGCGCCAGCAGCCAAGCCGCGTCGGGATACGCGCAGTATTTT.

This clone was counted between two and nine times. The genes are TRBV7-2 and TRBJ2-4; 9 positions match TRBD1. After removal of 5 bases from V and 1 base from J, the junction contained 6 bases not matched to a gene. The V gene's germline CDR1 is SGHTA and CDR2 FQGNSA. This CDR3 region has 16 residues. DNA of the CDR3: TGTGCCAGCAGCCGTTTAGGACAGGGGGCCAAAAACATTCAGTACTTC. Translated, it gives CASSRLGQGAKNIQYF.

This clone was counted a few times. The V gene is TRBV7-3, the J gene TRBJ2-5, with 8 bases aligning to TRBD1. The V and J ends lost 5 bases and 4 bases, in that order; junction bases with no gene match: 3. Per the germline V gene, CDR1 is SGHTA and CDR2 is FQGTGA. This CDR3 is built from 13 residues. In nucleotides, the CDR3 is TGTGCCAGCAGCCCCAGGGGGCGAGAGACCCAGTACTTC. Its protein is CASSPRGRETQYF. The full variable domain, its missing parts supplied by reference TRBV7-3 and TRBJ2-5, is GAGVSQTPSNKVTEKGKYVELRCDPISGHTALYWYRQSLGQGPEFLIYFQGTGAADDSGLPNDRFFAVRPEGSVSTLKIQRTERGDSAVYLCASSPRGRETQYFGPGTRLLVL.